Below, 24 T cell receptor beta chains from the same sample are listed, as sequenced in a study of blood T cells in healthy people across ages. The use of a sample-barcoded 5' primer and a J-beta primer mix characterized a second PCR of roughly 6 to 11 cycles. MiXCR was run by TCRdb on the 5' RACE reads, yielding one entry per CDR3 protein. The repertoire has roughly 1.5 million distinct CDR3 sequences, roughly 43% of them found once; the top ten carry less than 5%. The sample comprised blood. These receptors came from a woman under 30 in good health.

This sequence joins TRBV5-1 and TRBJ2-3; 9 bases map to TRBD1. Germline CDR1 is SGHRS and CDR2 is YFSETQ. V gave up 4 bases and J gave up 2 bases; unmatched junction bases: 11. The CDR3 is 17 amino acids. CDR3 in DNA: TGCGCCAGCAGCACACTATTCGGACAGGGGAACACAGATACGCAGTATTTT. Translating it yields CASSTLFGQGNTDTQYF.

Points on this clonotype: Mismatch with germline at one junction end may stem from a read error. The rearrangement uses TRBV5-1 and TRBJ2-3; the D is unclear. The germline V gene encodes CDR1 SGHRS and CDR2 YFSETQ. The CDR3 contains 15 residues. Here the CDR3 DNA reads TGCGCCCGCAGCTTGGATTCGGCTAGCACAGATACGCAGTATTTT. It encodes CARSLDSASTDTQYF.

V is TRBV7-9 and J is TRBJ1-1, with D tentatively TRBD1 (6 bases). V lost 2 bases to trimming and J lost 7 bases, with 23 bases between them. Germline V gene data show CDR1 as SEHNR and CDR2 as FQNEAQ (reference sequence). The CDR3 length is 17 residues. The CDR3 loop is CASSLPPADSSVGEAFF. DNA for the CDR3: TGTGCCAGCAGCTTACCCCCGGCGGACAGTTCAGTTGGTGAAGCTTTCTTT. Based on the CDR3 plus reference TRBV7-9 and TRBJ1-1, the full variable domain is DTGVSQNPRHKITKRGQNVTFRCDPISEHNRLYWYRQTLGQGPEFLTYFQNEAQLEKSRLLSDRFSAERPKGSFSTLEIQRTEQGDSAMYLCASSLPPADSSVGEAFFGQGTRLTVV.

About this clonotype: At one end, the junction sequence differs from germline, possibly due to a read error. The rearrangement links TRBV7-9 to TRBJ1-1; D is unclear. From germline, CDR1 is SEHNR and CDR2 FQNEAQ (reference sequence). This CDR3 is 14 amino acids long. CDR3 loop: CASNLSGGDAEAFF. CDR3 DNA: TGTGCCAGCAACTTAAGCGGAGGAGACGCTGAAGCTTTCTTT.

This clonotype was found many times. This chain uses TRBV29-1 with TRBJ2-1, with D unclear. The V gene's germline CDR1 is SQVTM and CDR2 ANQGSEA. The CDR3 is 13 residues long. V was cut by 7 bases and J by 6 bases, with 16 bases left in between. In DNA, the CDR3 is TGCAGCGCCGCTCTAGTTTCCGGCAATGAGCAGTTCTTC. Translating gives CSAALVSGNEQFF.

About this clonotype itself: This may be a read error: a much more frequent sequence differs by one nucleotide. CDR3 sequence: CVSRTSGIYEQYF. Here the CDR3 DNA reads TGTGTCAGCAGAACTAGCGGGATCTACGAGCAGTACTTC. The chain has TRBV27 and TRBJ2-7; 10 nucleotides align to TRBD2. The CDR3 runs to 13 residues. Germline V gene lookup returns CDR1 MNHEY and CDR2 SMNVEV (reference sequence).

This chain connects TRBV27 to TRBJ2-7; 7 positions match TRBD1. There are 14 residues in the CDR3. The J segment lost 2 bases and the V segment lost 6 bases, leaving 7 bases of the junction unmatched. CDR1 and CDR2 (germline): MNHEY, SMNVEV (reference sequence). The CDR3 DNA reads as TGTGCCAGCAGCACCGGGACAGACCCCTACGAGCAGTACTTC. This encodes CASSTGTDPYEQYF.

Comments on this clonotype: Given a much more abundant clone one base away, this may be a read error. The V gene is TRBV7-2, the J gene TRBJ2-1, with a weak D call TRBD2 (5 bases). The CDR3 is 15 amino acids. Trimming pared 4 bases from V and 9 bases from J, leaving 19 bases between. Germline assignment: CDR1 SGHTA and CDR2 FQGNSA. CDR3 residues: CASSWFASPNSEQFF. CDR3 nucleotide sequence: TGTGCCAGCAGCTGGTTTGCTAGCCCTAACAGTGAGCAGTTCTTC.

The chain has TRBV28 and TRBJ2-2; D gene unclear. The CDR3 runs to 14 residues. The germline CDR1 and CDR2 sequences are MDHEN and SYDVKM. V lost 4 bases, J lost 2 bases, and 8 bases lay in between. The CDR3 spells CASSSIGNTGELFF. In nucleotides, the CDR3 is TGTGCCAGCAGTTCCATCGGCAACACCGGGGAGCTGTTTTTT.

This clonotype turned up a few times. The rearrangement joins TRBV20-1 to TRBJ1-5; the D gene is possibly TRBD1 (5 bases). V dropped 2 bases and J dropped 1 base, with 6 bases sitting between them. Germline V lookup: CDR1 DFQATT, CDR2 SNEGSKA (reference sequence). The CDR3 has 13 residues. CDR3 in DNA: TGCAGTGCTAGAAGACAGAGCAATCAGCCCCAGCATTTT. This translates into CSARRQSNQPQHF.

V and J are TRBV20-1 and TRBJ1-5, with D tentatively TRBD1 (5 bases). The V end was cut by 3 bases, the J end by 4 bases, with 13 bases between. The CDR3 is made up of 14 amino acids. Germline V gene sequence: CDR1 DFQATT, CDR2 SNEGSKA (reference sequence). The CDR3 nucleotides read TGCAGTGCTAGTTTGGGACGGAGAAATCAGCCCCAGCATTTT. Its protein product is CSASLGRRNQPQHF.

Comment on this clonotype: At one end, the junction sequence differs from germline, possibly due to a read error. In DNA form, the CDR3 reads TGCAGTGCTATCGCCCTAGACAGGGCCCTTCGCACTGGGGCCAGCGTCCTGACTTTC. Protein sequence: CSAIALDRALRTGASVLTF. J is TRBJ2-6 and V is TRBV20-1; 7 bases fit TRBD1. Germline CDR1 reads DFQATT; CDR2 reads SNEGSKA (reference sequence). The CDR3 has 19 amino acids.

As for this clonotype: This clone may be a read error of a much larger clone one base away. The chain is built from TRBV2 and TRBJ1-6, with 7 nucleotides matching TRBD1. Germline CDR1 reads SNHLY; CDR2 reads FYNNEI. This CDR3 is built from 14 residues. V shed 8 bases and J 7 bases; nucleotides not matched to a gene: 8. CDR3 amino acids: CASHTPDRNSPLHF. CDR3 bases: TGTGCCAGCCATACCCCGGACAGGAATTCACCCCTCCACTTT.

The CDR3: CASSLPHPPYEQYF. The CDR3, as DNA: TGTGCCAGCAGCTTACCTCATCCCCCGTACGAGCAGTACTTC. The chain is built from TRBV7-2 and TRBJ2-7; D is uncertain. The V and J ends lost 2 bases and 4 bases respectively, with 12 bases between them. Germline V gives CDR1 SGHTA, CDR2 FQGNSA. The CDR3 has 14 amino acids.

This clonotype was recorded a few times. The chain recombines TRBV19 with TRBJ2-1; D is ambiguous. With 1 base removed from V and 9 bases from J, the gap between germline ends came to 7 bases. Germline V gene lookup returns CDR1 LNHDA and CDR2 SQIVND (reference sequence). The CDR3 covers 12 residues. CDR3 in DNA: TGTGCCAGTAGTATAGGGGTCGCTGAGCAGTTCTTC. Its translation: CASSIGVAEQFF. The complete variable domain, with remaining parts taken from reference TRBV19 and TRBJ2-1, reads DGGITQSPKYLFRKEGQNVTLSCEQNLNHDAMYWYRQDPGQGLRLIYYSQIVNDFQKGDIAEGYSVSREKKESFPLTVTSAQKNPTAFYLCASSIGVAEQFFGPGTRLTVL.

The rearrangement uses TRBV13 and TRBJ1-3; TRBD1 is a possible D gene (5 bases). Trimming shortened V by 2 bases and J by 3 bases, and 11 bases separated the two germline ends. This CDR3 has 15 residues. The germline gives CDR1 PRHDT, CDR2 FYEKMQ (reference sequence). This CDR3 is CASSLRQGYGNTIYF. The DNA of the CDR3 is TGTGCCAGCAGCTTAAGGCAGGGCTATGGAAACACCATATATTTT. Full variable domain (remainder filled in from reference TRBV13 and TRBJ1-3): AAGVIQSPRHLIKEKRETATLKCYPIPRHDTVYWYQQGPGQDPQFLISFYEKMQSDKGSIPDRFSAQQFSDYHSELNMSSLELGDSALYFCASSLRQGYGNTIYFGEGSWLTVV.

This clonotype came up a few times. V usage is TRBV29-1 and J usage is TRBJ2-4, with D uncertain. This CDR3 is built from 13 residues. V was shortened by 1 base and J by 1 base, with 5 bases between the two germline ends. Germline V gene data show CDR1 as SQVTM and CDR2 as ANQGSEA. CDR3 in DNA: TGCAGCGTTGAAGGCAGGGCCAAAAACATTCAGTACTTC. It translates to CSVEGRAKNIQYF.

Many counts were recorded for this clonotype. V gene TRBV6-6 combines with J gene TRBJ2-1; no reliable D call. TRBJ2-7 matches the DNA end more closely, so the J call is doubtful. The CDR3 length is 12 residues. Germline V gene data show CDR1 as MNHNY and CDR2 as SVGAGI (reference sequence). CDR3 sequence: CASSPSYNEQYF. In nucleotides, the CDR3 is TGTGCCAGCAGTCCCTCCTACAATGAGCAGTACTTC.

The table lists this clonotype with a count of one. The CDR3 region has the DNA TGTGCCAGCAGCTTTTCCGGGGAGGATGGCTACACCTTC. Amino acid sequence: CASSFSGEDGYTF. The rearrangement joins TRBV7-9 to TRBJ1-2, with D hard to call. Trimming left V 3 bases short and J 6 bases short, with 11 bases between. Germline V gives CDR1 SEHNR, CDR2 FQNEAQ (reference sequence). The CDR3 extends over 13 amino acids.

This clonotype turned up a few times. The CDR3 is CSASTLAGGNYEQYF. The DNA for the CDR3 is TGCAGTGCTAGCACCCTAGCGGGGGGAAACTACGAGCAGTACTTC. This chain joins TRBV20-1 and TRBJ2-7; 11 bases are a match to TRBD2. The CDR3 consists of 15 residues. V was clipped by 3 bases and J by 3 bases; unmatched bases: 7. The germline gives CDR1 DFQATT, CDR2 SNEGSKA (reference sequence).

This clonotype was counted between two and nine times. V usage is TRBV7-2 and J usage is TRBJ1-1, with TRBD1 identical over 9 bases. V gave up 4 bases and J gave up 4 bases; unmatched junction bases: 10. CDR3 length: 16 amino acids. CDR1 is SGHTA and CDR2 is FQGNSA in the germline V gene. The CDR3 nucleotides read TGTGCCAGCAGCTCCAGGGACAGGGCTCTGAGCACTGAAGCTTTCTTT. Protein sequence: CASSSRDRALSTEAFF.

Here the CDR3 reads CSARVGLDTDTQYF. The CDR3 nucleotides read TGCAGTGCTAGAGTTGGGCTAGACACAGATACGCAGTATTTT. This chain links TRBV20-1 with TRBJ2-3; D gene unclear. The CDR3 extends over 14 amino acids. Trimming removed 1 base at V and 2 bases at J, with 10 bases between. The V gene's germline CDR1 is DFQATT and CDR2 SNEGSKA (reference sequence).

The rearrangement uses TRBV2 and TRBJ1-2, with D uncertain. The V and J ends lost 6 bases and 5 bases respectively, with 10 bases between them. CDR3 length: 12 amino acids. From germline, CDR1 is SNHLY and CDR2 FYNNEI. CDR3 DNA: TGTGCCAGCAGGACCTCCGCGTATGGCTACACCTTC. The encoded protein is CASRTSAYGYTF.

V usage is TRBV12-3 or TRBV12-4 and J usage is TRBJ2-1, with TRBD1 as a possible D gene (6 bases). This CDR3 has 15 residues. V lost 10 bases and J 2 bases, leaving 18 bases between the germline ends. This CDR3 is CATDPEGVTYNEQFF. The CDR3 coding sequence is TGTGCCACCGATCCCGAGGGGGTTACCTACAATGAGCAGTTCTTC.